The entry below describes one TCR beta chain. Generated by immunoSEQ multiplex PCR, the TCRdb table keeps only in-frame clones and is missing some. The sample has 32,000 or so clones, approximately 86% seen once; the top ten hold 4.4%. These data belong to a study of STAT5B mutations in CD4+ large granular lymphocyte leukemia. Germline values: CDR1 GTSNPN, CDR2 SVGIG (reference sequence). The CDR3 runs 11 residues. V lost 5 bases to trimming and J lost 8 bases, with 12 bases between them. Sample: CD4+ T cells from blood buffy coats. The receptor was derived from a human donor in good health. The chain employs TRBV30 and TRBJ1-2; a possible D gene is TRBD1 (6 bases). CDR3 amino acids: CAWGQGRGYTF. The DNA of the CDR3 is TGTGCCTGGGGTCAGGGGAGAGGCTACACCTTC.